Listed below are T cell receptor beta chains from one sample, sequenced in a study of radiation and T cells in renal cell carcinoma. Repertoires were generated with immunoSEQ multiplex PCR, while TCRdb's copy carries only in-frame clones and drops some. The data contain some 150,000 clones, approximately 88% of them singletons. Source: blood, taken from a patient whose treatment included radiotherapy and nephrectomy. Every receptor here comes from a woman in her 50s with renal cell carcinoma. CDR3s include the opening cysteine and the closing phenylalanine or tryptophan.

v_call,j_call,cdr3_aa
TRBV5-1,TRBJ1-2,CASSLALGEYANYGYTF
TRBV7-2,TRBJ2-3,CASSLARSGGAETDTQYF
TRBV7-9,TRBJ1-1,CASSFPGGGNTEAFF
TRBV5-1,TRBJ2-5,CASSLALPGSVETQYF
TRBV6-6,TRBJ1-6,CASRRPAPGGSPLHF
TRBV7-3,TRBJ2-5,CASSLAGQGGETQYF
TRBV7-2,TRBJ2-2,CASSIGQGWNTGELFF
TRBV7-9,TRBJ1-4,CASSHGRKLFF
TRBV5-1,TRBJ1-2,CASATGGSYGYTF
TRBV7-9,TRBJ1-2,CASSLERQSNYGYTF
TRBV30,TRBJ1-2,CAWSVDHRLNYGYTF
TRBV30,TRBJ2-1,CAWSTGQYNEQFF
TRBV15,TRBJ1-4,CATSRDGKATNEKLFF
TRBV6-5,TRBJ1-2,CASSFIQGLNYGYTF
TRBV2,TRBJ2-6,CASSEGSVGANVLTF
TRBV7-2,TRBJ1-5,CASSRQGYKQPQHF
TRBV6-1,TRBJ1-1,CASSERGDDTEAFF
TRBV5-1,TRBJ2-7,CASSISPGTGYADSYEQYF
TRBV6-5,TRBJ1-2,CASSYSVLKKFEGYTF
TRBV7-2,TRBJ1-3,CASSLAGGSDTIYF
TRBV4-1,TRBJ1-2,CASSPNNLNYGYTF
TRBV5-1,TRBJ1-6,CASTQEWNNSPLHF